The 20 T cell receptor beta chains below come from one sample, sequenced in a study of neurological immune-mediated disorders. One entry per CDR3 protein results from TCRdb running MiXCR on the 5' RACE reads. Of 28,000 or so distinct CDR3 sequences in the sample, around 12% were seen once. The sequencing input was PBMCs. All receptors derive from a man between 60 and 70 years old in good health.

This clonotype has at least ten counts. CDR3 protein: CASSPGTQQFF. CDR3 DNA: TGTGCCAGCAGTCCAGGGACACAGCAGTTCTTC. V gene TRBV12-3 or TRBV12-4 combines with J gene TRBJ2-1, with a weak D call TRBD1 (6 bases). V was cut by 5 bases and J by 11 bases, with 10 bases left in between. The CDR3 extends over 11 amino acids.

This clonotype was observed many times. The CDR3 sequence: CASGLGQGPSETQYF. CDR3 coding DNA: TGTGCTAGTGGTTTGGGACAGGGGCCCTCGGAGACCCAGTACTTC. This rearrangement joins TRBV12-5 to TRBJ2-5, with TRBD1 matching over 8 bases. Germline loops: CDR1 LGHNT, CDR2 FRNRAP. The CDR3 contains 15 residues. Losses at the gene ends were 1 base for V and 5 bases for J; bases not matched to a gene: 6.

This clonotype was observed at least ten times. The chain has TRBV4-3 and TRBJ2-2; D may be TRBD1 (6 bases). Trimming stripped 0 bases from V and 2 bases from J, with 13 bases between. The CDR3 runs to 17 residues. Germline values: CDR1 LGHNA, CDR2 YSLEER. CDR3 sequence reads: CASSQEPGQINTGELFF. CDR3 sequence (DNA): TGCGCCAGCAGCCAAGAACCGGGACAAATAAACACCGGGGAGCTGTTTTTT.

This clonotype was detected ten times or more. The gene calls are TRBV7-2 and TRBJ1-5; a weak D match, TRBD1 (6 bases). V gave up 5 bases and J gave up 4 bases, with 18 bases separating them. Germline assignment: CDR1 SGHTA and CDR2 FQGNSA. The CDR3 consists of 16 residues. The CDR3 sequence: CASSNGLGQRNQPQHF. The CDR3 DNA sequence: TGTGCCAGCAGCAACGGACTGGGACAACGAAATCAGCCCCAGCATTTT.

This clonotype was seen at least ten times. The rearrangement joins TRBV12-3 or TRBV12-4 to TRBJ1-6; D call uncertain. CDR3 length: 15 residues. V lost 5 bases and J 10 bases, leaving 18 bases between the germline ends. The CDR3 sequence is CASSDYTVIGSPLHF. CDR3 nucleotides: TGTGCCAGCAGTGATTACACAGTGATAGGATCACCCCTCCACTTT.

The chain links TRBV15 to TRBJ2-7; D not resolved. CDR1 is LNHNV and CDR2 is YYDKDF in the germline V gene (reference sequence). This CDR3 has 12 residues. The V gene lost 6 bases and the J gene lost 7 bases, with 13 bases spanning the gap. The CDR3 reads CATRDGVGEQYF. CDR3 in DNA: TGTGCCACCAGAGACGGTGTCGGGGAGCAGTACTTC.

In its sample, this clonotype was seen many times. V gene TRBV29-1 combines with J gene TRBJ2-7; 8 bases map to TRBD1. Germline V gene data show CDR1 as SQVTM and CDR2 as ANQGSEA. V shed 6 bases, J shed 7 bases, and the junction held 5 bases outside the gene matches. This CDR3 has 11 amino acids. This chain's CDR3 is CSVRTGKEQYF. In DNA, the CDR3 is TGCAGCGTCAGGACAGGGAAAGAGCAGTACTTC.

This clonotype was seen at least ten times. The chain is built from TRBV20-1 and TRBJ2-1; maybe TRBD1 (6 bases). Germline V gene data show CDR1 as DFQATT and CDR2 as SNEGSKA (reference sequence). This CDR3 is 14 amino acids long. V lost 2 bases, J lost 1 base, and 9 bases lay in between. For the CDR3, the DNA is TGCAGTGCTAGAAGAACAGGGTCCTACAATGAGCAGTTCTTC. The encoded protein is CSARRTGSYNEQFF.

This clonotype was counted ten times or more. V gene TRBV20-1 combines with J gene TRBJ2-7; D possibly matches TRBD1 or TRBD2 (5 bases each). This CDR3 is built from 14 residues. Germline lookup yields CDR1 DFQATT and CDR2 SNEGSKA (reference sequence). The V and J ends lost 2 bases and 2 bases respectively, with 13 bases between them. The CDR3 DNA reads TGCAGTGCTAGACTACCGGGACGCCCCTACGAGCAGTACTTC. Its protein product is CSARLPGRPYEQYF.

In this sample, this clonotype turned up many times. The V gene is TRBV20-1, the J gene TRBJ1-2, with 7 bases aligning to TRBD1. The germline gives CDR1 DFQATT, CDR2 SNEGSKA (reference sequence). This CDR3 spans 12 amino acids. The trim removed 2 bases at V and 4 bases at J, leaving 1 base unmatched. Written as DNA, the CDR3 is TGCAGTGCTAGAAGGACAGGCTATGGCTACACCTTC. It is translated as CSARRTGYGYTF.

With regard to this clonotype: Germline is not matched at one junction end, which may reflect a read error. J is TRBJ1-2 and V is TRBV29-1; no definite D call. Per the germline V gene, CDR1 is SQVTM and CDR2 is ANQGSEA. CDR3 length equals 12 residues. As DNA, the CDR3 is TGCAGCGTTGGTGTCGACTTGCCTGGCTACGCCTTC. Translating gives CSVGVDLPGYAF.

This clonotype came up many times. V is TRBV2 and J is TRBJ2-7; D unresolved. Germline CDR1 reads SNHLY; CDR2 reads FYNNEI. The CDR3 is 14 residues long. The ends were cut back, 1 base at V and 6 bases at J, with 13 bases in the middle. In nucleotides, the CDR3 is TGTGCCAGCAGTGAAGAGACCTTTTGGCTCGAGCAGTACTTC. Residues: CASSEETFWLEQYF.

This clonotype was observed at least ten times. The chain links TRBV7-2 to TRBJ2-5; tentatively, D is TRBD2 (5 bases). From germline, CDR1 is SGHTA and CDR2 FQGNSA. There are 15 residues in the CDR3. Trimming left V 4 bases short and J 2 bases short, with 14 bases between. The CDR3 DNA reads TGTGCCAGCAGCTCCTCGCGTACGGGACAAGAGACCCAGTACTTC. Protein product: CASSSSRTGQETQYF.

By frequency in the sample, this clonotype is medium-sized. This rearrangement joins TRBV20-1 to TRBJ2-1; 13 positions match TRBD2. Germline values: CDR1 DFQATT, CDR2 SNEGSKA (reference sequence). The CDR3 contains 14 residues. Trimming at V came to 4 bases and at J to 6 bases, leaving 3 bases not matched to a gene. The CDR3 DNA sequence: TGCAGTGCTAAACTAGCGGGAGGGAGCAATGAGCAGTTCTTC. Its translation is CSAKLAGGSNEQFF.

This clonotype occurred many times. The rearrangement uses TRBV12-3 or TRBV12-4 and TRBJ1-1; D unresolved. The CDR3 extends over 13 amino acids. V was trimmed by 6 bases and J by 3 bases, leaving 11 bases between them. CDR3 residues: CASSYDWDTEAFF. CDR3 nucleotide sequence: TGTGCCAGCAGCTATGACTGGGACACTGAAGCTTTCTTT.

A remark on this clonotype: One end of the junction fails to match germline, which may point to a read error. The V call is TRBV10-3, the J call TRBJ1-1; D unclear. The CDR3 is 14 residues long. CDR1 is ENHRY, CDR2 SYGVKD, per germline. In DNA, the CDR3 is TGTGTCATCAGCCGAGAAGAGGGGAACACTGAAGCTTTCTTT. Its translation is CVISREEGNTEAFF.

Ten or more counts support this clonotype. The CDR3 DNA follows: TGTGCCAGCAGCTTAAATGCGGACAGGGTCCACGAGCAGTACTTC. Protein product: CASSLNADRVHEQYF. This chain connects TRBV7-9 to TRBJ2-7; 8 nucleotides agree with TRBD1. Germline trimming cut 2 bases from V and 5 bases from J; bases unmatched to any gene: 8. This CDR3 is 15 amino acids long. CDR1 and CDR2 (germline): SEHNR, FQNEAQ (reference sequence).

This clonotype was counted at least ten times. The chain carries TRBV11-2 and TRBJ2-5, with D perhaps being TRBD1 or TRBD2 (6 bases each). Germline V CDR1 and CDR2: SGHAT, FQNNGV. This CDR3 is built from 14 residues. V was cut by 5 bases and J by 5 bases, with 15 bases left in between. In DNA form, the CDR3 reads TGTGCCAGCAGCCCAGTGGGGGGCTGGGAGACCCAGTACTTC. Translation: CASSPVGGWETQYF. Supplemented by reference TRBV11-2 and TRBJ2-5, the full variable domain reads EAGVAQSPRYKIIEKRQSVAFWCNPISGHATLYWYQQILGQGPKLLIQFQNNGVVDDSQLPKDRFSAERLKGVDSTLKIQPAKLEDSAVYLCASSPVGGWETQYFGPGTRLLVL.

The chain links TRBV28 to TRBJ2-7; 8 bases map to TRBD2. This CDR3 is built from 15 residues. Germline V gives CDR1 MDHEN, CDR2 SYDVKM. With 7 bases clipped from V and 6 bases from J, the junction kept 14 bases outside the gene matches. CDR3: CASTTPGGRRSEQYF. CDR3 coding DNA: TGTGCCAGCACCACCCCAGGCGGGAGGAGGTCCGAGCAGTACTTC.

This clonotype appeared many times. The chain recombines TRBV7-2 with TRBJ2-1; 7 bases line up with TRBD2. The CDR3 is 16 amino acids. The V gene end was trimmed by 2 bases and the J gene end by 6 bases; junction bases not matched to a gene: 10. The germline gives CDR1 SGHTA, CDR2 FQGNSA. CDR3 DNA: TGTGCCAGCAGCTTAATCTCGGGCGGGAGTGCCAATGAGCAGTTCTTC. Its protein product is CASSLISGGSANEQFF.